This TCR beta chain was retrieved from a study of blood T cells in healthy people across ages. The sample providers were healthy Caucasian people from Russia, aged about 6 to 90. This clonotype was seen only a few times. Through a sample-barcoded 5' primer and a J-beta primer mix, a second PCR was run for roughly 6 to 11 cycles. A single record per CDR3 protein comes from TCRdb applying MiXCR to the 5' RACE reads. The sample consists of 900,000 to 950,000 distinct CDR3 sequences, just under 30% of them appearing once. These data were also reused for a study on T cells of mothers and their children. That publication notes: A few healthy Caucasian mothers, along with their six children, served as the donors.

The origin of this receptor is a woman in her thirties or forties in good health. The sequenced sample was blood.

CDR3 DNA sequence: TGTGCCATCAGTGAGTGGGAAGGGGGCGTGAACTACAATGAGCAGTTCTTC. This codes for CAISEWEGGVNYNEQFF. V usage is TRBV10-3 and J usage is TRBJ2-1, with TRBD1 identical over 7 bases. After removal of 1 base from V and 3 bases from J, the junction contained 9 bases not matched to a gene. Germline V gene data show CDR1 as ENHRY and CDR2 as SYGVKD. This CDR3 spans 17 amino acids.